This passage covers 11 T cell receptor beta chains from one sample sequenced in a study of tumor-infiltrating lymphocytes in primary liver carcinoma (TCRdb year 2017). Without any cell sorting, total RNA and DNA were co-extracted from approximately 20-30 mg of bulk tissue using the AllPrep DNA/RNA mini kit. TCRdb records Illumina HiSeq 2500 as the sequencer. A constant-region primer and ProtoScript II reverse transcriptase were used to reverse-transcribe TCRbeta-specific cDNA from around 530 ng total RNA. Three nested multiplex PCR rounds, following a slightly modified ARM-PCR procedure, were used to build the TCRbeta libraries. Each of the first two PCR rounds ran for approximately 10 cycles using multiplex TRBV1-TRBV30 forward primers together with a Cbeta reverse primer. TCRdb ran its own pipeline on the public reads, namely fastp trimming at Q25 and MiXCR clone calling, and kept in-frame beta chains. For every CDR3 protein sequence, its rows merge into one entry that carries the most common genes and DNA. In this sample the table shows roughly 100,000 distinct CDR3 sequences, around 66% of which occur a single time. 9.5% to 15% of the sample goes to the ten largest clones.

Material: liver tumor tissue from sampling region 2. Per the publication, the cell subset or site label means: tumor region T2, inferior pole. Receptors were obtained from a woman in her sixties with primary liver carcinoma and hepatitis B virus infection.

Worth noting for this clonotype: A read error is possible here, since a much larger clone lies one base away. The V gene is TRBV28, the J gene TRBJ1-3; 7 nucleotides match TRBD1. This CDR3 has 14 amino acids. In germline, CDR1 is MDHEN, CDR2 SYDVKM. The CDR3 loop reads CAISPGGSGNTIYF. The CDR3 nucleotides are TGTGCCATCAGTCCAGGGGGTTCTGGAAACACCATATATTTT.

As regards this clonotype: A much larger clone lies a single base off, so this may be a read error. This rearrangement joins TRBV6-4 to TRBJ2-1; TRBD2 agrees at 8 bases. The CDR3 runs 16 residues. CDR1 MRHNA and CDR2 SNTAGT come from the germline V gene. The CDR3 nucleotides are TGTGCCATCAGTGACTCTGGGACTAGCTCCTACAATGAGCAGTTCTTC. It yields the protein CAISDSGTSSYNEQFF.

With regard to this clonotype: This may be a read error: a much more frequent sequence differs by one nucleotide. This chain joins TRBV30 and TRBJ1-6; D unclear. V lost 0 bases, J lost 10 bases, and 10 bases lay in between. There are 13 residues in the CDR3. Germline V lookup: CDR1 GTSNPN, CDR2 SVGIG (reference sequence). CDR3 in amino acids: CAWSVAQRSPLHF. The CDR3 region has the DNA TGTGCCTGGAGTGTCGCCCAGCGGTCACCCCTCCACTTT.

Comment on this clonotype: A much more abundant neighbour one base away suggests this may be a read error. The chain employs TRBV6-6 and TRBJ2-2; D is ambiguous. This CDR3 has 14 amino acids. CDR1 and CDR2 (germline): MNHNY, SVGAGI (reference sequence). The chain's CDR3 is CASSSPANTWELFF. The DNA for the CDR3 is TGTGCCAGCAGTTCCCCGGCGAACACCTGGGAGCTGTTTTTT.

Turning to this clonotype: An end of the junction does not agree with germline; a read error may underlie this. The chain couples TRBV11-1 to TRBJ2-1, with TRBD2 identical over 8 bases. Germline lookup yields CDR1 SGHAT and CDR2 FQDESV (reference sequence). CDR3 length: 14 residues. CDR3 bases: TGTGTCAGCAGTGACGGACTAGCCGTCTATGAGCAGTTCTTC. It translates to CVSSDGLAVYEQFF.

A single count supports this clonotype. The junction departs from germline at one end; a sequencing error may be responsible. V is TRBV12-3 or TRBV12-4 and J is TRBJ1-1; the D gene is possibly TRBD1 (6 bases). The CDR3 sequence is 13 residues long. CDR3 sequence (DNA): TGTGCCAGTAGTCCGGGACACCCCTATGAAGCTGTCTTT. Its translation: CASSPGHPYEAVF.

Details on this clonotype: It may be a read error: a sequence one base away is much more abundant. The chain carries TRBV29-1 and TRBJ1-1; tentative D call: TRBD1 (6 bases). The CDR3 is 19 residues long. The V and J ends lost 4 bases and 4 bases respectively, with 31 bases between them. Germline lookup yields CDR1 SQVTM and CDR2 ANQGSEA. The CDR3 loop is CSVVRRSSEGGSKSTEAFF. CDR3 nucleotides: TGCAGCGTTGTTAGAAGATCTTCGGAAGGGGGGTCTAAAAGCACTGAAGCTTTCTTT.

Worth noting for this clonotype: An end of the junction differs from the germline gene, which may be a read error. The CDR3 DNA reads TGCGGCGCCACCACAGGGTACTCCTACGAGCAGCACTTC. Protein product: CGATTGYSYEQHF. V is TRBV29-1 and J is TRBJ2-7; the D gene is possibly TRBD1 (6 bases). The germline gives CDR1 SQVTM, CDR2 ANQGSEA. The CDR3 length is 13 residues.

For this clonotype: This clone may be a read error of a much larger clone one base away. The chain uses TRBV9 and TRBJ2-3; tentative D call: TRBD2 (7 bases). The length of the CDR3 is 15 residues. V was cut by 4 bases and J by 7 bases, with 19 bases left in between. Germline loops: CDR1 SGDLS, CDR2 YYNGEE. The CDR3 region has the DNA TGTGCCAGCAGCCACCCCGGGGGGCTAGGGAATACGCAGTATTTT. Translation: CASSHPGGLGNTQYF.

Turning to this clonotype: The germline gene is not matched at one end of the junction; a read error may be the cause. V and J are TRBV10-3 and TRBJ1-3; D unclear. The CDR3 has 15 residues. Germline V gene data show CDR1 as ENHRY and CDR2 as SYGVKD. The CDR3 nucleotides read TGTGCCATCAGTGAGCCGGAGCAGTATGGAAACACCACATATTTC. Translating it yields CAISEPEQYGNTTYF.

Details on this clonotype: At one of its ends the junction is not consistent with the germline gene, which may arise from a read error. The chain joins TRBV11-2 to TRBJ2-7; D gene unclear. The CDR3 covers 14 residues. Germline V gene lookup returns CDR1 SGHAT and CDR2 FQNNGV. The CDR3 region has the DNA TGTACCAGCAGCCCAAGCTGGACGGGTGCCGAGCAATACTTC. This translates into CTSSPSWTGAEQYF. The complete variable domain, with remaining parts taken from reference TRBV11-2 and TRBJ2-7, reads EAGVAQSPRYKIIEKRQSVAFWCNPISGHATLYWYQQILGQGPKLLIQFQNNGVVDDSQLPKDRFSAERLKGVDSTLKIQPAKLEDSAVYLCTSSPSWTGAEQYFGPGTRLTVT.